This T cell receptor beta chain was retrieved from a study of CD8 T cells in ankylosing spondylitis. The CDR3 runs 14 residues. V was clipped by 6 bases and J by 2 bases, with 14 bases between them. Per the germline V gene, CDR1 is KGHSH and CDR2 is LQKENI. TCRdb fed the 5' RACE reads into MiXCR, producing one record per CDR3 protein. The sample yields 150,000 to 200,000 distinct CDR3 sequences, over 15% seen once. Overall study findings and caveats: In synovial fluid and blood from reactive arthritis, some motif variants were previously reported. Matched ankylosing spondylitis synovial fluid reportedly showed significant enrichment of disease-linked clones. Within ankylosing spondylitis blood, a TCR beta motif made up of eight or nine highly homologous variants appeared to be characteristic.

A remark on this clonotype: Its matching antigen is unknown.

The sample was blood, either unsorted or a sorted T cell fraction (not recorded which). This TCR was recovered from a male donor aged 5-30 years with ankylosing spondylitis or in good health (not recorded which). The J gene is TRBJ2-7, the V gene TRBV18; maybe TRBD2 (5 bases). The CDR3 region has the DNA TGTGCCAGCTCCCTCGTCGAGGGCGCCTACGAGCAGTACTTC. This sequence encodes CASSLVEGAYEQYF. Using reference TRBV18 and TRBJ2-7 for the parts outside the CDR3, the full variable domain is NAGVMQNPRHLVRRRGQEARLRCSPMKGHSHVYWYRQLPEEGLKFMVYLQKENIIDESGMPKERFSAEFPKEGPSILRIQQVVRGDSAAYFCASSLVEGAYEQYFGPGTRLTVT.